Presented here are 11 T cell receptor beta chains from one specimen sequenced in a study of T cell repertoires in cytomegalovirus infection. No cognate antigen is known for these TCRs. TCRdb re-analysed the reads in MiXCR, keeping a single row per CDR3 protein. Among about 830,000 distinct CDR3 sequences listed, about 33% were seen once. Specimen: cultured CD8+ T cells from PBMCs, collected from culture after CMV antigen stimulation. The receptors shown here come from a human donor in good health (CMV status not recorded). Some clones in this sample may be carry-over from other donors' samples.

V is TRBV12-3 or TRBV12-4 and J is TRBJ2-7; D is unclear. The ends were cut back, 8 bases at V and 3 bases at J, with 8 bases in the middle. The CDR3 length is 11 residues. CDR3 sequence (DNA): TGTGCCAGCGGGTATCTCTACGAGCAGTACTTC. Residues: CASGYLYEQYF.

The CDR3 region has the DNA TGTGCCAGCGGTCGGGACAGGGGTTTAGATACGCAGTATTTT. It translates to CASGRDRGLDTQYF. This rearrangement joins TRBV7-9 to TRBJ2-3; TRBD1 agrees at 10 bases. The CDR3 is made up of 14 amino acids. J was trimmed by 5 bases and V by 8 bases; bases with no gene match: 7. Germline values: CDR1 SEHNR, CDR2 FQNEAQ (reference sequence).

V gene TRBV4-2 combines with J gene TRBJ2-3, with a tentative D call TRBD2 (5 bases). The CDR3 extends over 16 amino acids. Germline V lookup: CDR1 LGHNA, CDR2 YNFKEQ. V shed 4 bases and J shed 2 bases, with 16 bases lying between them. CDR3 sequence: CASSLPTEGYTDTQYF. The CDR3 DNA reads TGTGCCAGCAGCCTACCAACAGAGGGTTACACAGATACGCAGTATTTT.

The chain has TRBV20-1 and TRBJ2-7; no reliable D call. Germline CDR1 reads DFQATT; CDR2 reads SNEGSKA (reference sequence). The V gene lost 2 bases and the J gene lost 5 bases, with 13 bases spanning the gap. The CDR3 is 13 amino acids. The CDR3 protein is CSARPRSVHEQYF. CDR3 coding DNA: TGCAGTGCTAGACCTCGATCTGTTCACGAGCAGTACTTC.

This clonotype was seen only a few times. V gene TRBV19 combines with J gene TRBJ1-1; no firm D call. Germline V gene lookup returns CDR1 LNHDA and CDR2 SQIVND (reference sequence). Between the trimmed V and J ends, which lost 3 bases and 0 bases, there was a span of 8 bases. The CDR3 loop spans 14 amino acids. The CDR3, as DNA: TGTGCCAGTAGTATGATGGCGTTGAACACTGAAGCTTTCTTT. Its protein product is CASSMMALNTEAFF.

This clonotype was seen only a few times. This rearrangement joins TRBV6-2 or TRBV6-3 to TRBJ2-7, with TRBD1 as a possible D gene (7 bases). The V gene lost 6 bases and the J gene lost 5 bases, with 17 bases spanning the gap. Germline assignment: CDR1 MNHEY and CDR2 SVGEGT. The length of the CDR3 is 14 residues. The CDR3 DNA reads TGTGCCAGCAGCAACAGGGGAGGAACTGACGAGCAGTACGTC. Its translation is CASSNRGGTDEQYV.

The chain combines TRBV7-8 with TRBJ2-2, with 7 bases fitting TRBD2. In germline, CDR1 is SGHVS, CDR2 FQNEAQ. There are 15 residues in the CDR3. V gave up 3 bases and J gave up 4 bases; unmatched junction bases: 5. CDR3 nucleotide sequence: TGTGCCAGCAGCTTGGGGGGGTGGGTCACCGGGGAGCTGTTTTTT. It codes for CASSLGGWVTGELFF.

The chain is built from TRBV7-6 and TRBJ2-3; D is perhaps TRBD1 (6 bases). Deletions cut 5 bases from V and 11 bases from J, with 20 bases between. The CDR3 is made up of 14 amino acids. The germline V gene encodes CDR1 SGHVS and CDR2 FNYEAQ. CDR3 in DNA: TGTGCCAGCAGCAAGTGGGACGGACAGAAGGTGCAGTATTTT. It encodes CASSKWDGQKVQYF.

This chain uses TRBV28 with TRBJ1-1; 12 nucleotides line up with TRBD1. J was trimmed by 11 bases and V by 7 bases; bases with no gene match: 14. This CDR3 is built from 15 residues. CDR1 and CDR2 from the germline V gene are MDHEN and SYDVKM. The DNA for the CDR3 is TGTGCCAGCAATAATAGGGGACAGGGGGCGATGGAGGCTTTCTTT. It codes for CASNNRGQGAMEAFF. Full variable domain (missing parts from reference TRBV28 and TRBJ1-1): DVKVTQSSRYLVKRTGEKVFLECVQDMDHENMFWYRQDPGLGLRLIYFSYDVKMKEKGDIPEGYSVSREKKERFSLILESASTNQTSMYLCASNNRGQGAMEAFFGQGTRLTVV.

The chain carries TRBV15 and TRBJ2-1; D gene uncertain. The germline V gene encodes CDR1 LNHNV and CDR2 YYDKDF (reference sequence). This CDR3 is built from 13 residues. V lost 1 base and J lost 7, with 8 bases in between. CDR3 nucleotides: TGTGCCACCAGCAGAGGGATTGGGAATGAGCAGTTCTTC. Its translation: CATSRGIGNEQFF.

This chain joins TRBV27 and TRBJ2-3; tentatively, D is TRBD1 or TRBD2 (5 bases each). Germline CDR1 reads MNHEY; CDR2 reads SMNVEV (reference sequence). V lost 10 bases and J 1 base, leaving 9 bases between the germline ends. The CDR3 is made up of 12 amino acids. This CDR3 reads CAIGAGTDTQYF. DNA for the CDR3: TGTGCCATCGGGGCGGGCACAGATACGCAGTATTTT.